This T cell receptor beta chain appears in the sequencing data of a study of T cell responses to AZD1222 COVID-19 vaccine. The assay was immunoSEQ multiplex PCR, and TCRdb's table has in-frame clones only and misses some. Counted here are more than 75,000 clones, roughly nine tenths occurring once; the ten biggest clones make up approximately 8.3%. The CDR3 covers 14 residues. V lost 3 bases and J lost 7, with 13 bases in between. Germline V CDR1 and CDR2: SGHTA, FQGNSA. The chain has TRBV7-2 and TRBJ1-5; unclear D gene. The origin of this receptor is an adult in good health. The sequences come from peripheral blood, collected on day 0 of AZD1222 vaccination. The CDR3 DNA sequence: TGTGCCAGCAGCTTGTTGGTCGTCGGGCAGCCCCAGCATTTT. As protein: CASSLLVVGQPQHF.